This entry lists 9 T cell receptor beta chains sequenced from one sample in a study of blood T cell repertoires in COVID-19. Libraries were prepared by immunoSEQ multiplex PCR; TCRdb keeps only in-frame clonotypes and omits some of them. This sample carries more than 200,000 clones, around 81% of them seen once, and the ten largest clones take under 5%. Sequenced input: peripheral blood. These receptors came from a man aged 45 to 65 with active or convalescent COVID-19.

V usage is TRBV5-1 and J usage is TRBJ2-3; 9 bases line up with TRBD2. CDR3 length: 15 amino acids. The germline gives CDR1 SGHRS, CDR2 YFSETQ. Unmatched junction bases numbered 1, after V lost 1 base and J lost 1 base. The chain's CDR3 is CASSLQRGGTDTQYF. The CDR3 DNA reads as TGCGCCAGCAGCTTGCAGCGGGGGGGCACAGATACGCAGTATTTT. The complete variable domain, with remaining parts taken from reference TRBV5-1 and TRBJ2-3, reads KAGVTQTPRYLIKTRGQQVTLSCSPISGHRSVSWYQQTPGQGLQFLFEYFSETQRNKGNFPGRFSGRQFSNSRSEMNVSTLELGDSALYLCASSLQRGGTDTQYFGPGTRLTVL.

The chain is built from TRBV2 and TRBJ2-3, with D perhaps matching TRBD2 (5 bases). CDR3 length: 16 residues. V gave up 0 bases and J gave up 5 bases, with 15 bases separating them. CDR1 SNHLY and CDR2 FYNNEI come from the germline V gene. CDR3 amino acids: CASSEAGARPGDTQYF. CDR3 DNA sequence: TGTGCCAGCAGTGAAGCGGGAGCCCGCCCCGGAGATACGCAGTATTTT.

A few counts support this clone. The chain recombines TRBV7-6 with TRBJ2-1; 11 bases are shared with TRBD2. Per germline, CDR1 SGHVS and CDR2 FNYEAQ. The CDR3 consists of 15 residues. J gave up 7 bases and V 1 base, and 3 bases lay outside the gene matches. The CDR3 bases are TGTGCCAGCAGCTTAGTAGCGGGGGGGCCGAATGAGCAGTTCTTC. This sequence encodes CASSLVAGGPNEQFF.

The gene calls are TRBV19 and TRBJ1-3; TRBD1 aligns across 7 bases. Germline CDR1 LNHDA, CDR2 SQIVND (reference sequence). CDR3 length equals 14 residues. Trimming took 8 bases from V and 1 from J; bases not matched to a gene: 5. The CDR3 sequence: CASLDRPSGNTIYF. In DNA, the CDR3 is TGTGCCAGTTTGGACAGGCCATCTGGAAACACCATATATTTT.

This clone was detected only once. The chain links TRBV24-1 to TRBJ1-1; no clear D gene. Trimming removed 7 bases from V and 1 base from J, with 6 bases in between. The CDR3 runs 12 residues. Germline-derived CDR1 and CDR2 are KGHDR and SFDVKD. The CDR3 nucleotides read TGTGCCACCAGAAGCGCGAACACTGAAGCTTTCTTT. Translation: CATRSANTEAFF.

Only a few counts were recorded for this clone. The chain has TRBV5-1 and TRBJ1-2; TRBD1 is a possible D gene (5 bases). This CDR3 is 12 amino acids long. V gave up 0 bases and J gave up 6 bases, with 6 bases separating them. Germline V gene data show CDR1 as SGHRS and CDR2 as YFSETQ. The CDR3 bases are TGCGCCAGCAGCTTGGAAGGGGATGGCTACACCTTC. Protein product: CASSLEGDGYTF.

The rearrangement joins TRBV5-4 to TRBJ2-3; 9 positions match TRBD2. The length of the CDR3 is 17 residues. CDR1 and CDR2 (germline): SGHNT, YYREEE (reference sequence). The V and J ends lost 4 bases and 2 bases, in that order; junction bases with no gene match: 11. DNA of the CDR3: TGTGCCAGCAGCCCGGGGGCTAGCGGGGCCCTCACAGATACGCAGTATTTT. Amino acid sequence: CASSPGASGALTDTQYF.

The V and J genes are TRBV19 and TRBJ1-5; 8 nucleotides agree with TRBD1. The ends lost 10 bases at V and 2 bases at J; junction bases unmatched: 7. Germline CDR1 is LNHDA and CDR2 is SQIVND (reference sequence). The CDR3 length is 14 residues. CDR3 amino acids: CATNDRGGNQPQHF. CDR3 DNA: TGTGCCACCAACGACAGGGGAGGCAATCAGCCCCAGCATTTT.

The chain is built from TRBV6-1 and TRBJ1-3; D might be TRBD1 (6 bases). V lost 4 bases and J 0 bases, leaving 13 bases between the germline ends. The CDR3 runs 16 residues. Looked up from germline, CDR1 is MNHNS and CDR2 is SASEGT. Here the CDR3 reads CASSGLTGSSGNTIYF. The CDR3 nucleotides are TGTGCCAGCAGTGGGTTGACAGGCAGCTCTGGAAACACCATATATTTT.